These 10 T cell receptor beta chains originate from one sample sequenced in a study of shared clonotypes between healthy human individuals. Produced via immunoSEQ multiplex PCR; TCRdb's table is partial and in-frame only. The sample includes about 2 million clones, 90% to 95% of them seen just once. Sequencing was performed on naive CD4+ T cells sorted from blood. The subset: CD45RA+ positively selected. All receptors derive from a man aged 18 to 30 in good health.

The chain is built from TRBV6-1 and TRBJ1-6; TRBD1 is a possible D gene (5 bases). Trimming left V 7 bases short and J 7 bases short, with 17 bases between. The V gene's germline CDR1 is MNHNS and CDR2 SASEGT. The CDR3 sequence is 15 residues long. CDR3 loop: CASIKSGTVNSPLHF. The DNA of the CDR3 is TGTGCCAGCATTAAATCCGGGACGGTGAATTCACCCCTCCACTTT.

The rearrangement joins TRBV5-1 to TRBJ1-1; D is unresolved. Per germline, CDR1 SGHRS and CDR2 YFSETQ. This CDR3 is built from 16 residues. V gave up 1 base and J gave up 6 bases, with 19 bases separating them. The CDR3 DNA follows: TGCGCCAGCAGCTTGAGTCCAGCGTCCTATAGCGCTGAAGCTTTCTTT. Residues: CASSLSPASYSAEAFF.

A remark on this clone: Other DNA sequences in the sample encode the same CDR3. This rearrangement joins TRBV30 to TRBJ2-5; TRBD2 is a possible D gene (5 bases). Germline V gene sequence: CDR1 GTSNPN, CDR2 SVGIG (reference sequence). Trimming removed 0 bases at V and 4 bases at J, with 12 bases between. The CDR3 is made up of 14 amino acids. The CDR3 bases are TGTGCCTGGAGTGTATCGGGTGGAGGAGAGACCCAGTACTTC. This translates into CAWSVSGGGETQYF.

This clone came up once. The chain joins TRBV10-3 to TRBJ2-2; possible D gene TRBD1, 6 bases. Germline CDR1 ENHRY, CDR2 SYGVKD. Trimming removed 5 bases at V and 5 bases at J, with 18 bases between. CDR3 length: 16 amino acids. The CDR3 loop reads CAISPPPGAFTGELFF. For the CDR3, the DNA is TGTGCCATCAGTCCCCCCCCAGGGGCCTTTACCGGGGAGCTGTTTTTT.

The V and J genes are TRBV30 and TRBJ2-7; D not resolved. The CDR3 length is 13 residues. V dropped 3 bases and J dropped 3 bases, with 12 bases sitting between them. The germline gives CDR1 GTSNPN, CDR2 SVGIG (reference sequence). CDR3 amino acids: CAWRPGEDYEQYF. The CDR3 region has the DNA TGTGCCTGGAGACCTGGAGAGGACTACGAGCAGTACTTC. Complete variable domain (other parts from reference TRBV30 and TRBJ2-7): SQTIHQWPATLVQPVGSPLSLECTVEGTSNPNLYWYRQAAGRGLQLLFYSVGIGQISSEVPQNLSASRPQDRQFILSSKKLLLSDSGFYLCAWRPGEDYEQYFGPGTRLTVT.

The J gene is TRBJ2-4, the V gene TRBV27; 8 bases are a match to TRBD1. The CDR3 loop spans 14 amino acids. Germline assignment: CDR1 MNHEY and CDR2 SMNVEV (reference sequence). V shed 4 bases and J 8 bases; nucleotides not matched to a gene: 7. The CDR3 coding sequence is TGTGCCAGCAGTTCCTTGGACAGGGCAGACATTCAGTACTTC. Translating gives CASSSLDRADIQYF.

To note about this clone: The identical CDR3 is also encoded by other nucleotide sequences in the sample. The V and J genes are TRBV19 and TRBJ2-7, with 13 nucleotides matching TRBD2. From germline, CDR1 is LNHDA and CDR2 SQIVND (reference sequence). The CDR3 runs 14 residues. Trimming took 6 bases from V and 5 from J; bases not matched to a gene: 4. The CDR3 DNA reads as TGTGCCAGTAGCCCGGGACTAGCGGGAAACGAGCAGTACTTC. Amino acids: CASSPGLAGNEQYF.

As concerns this clone: Other DNA sequences within the sample encode an identical CDR3. Here the CDR3 reads CASSRTATQPQHF. In DNA form, the CDR3 reads TGTGCCAGCAGTCGGACGGCGACCCAGCCCCAGCATTTT. The chain has TRBV6-5 and TRBJ1-5; unclear D gene. There are 13 residues in the CDR3. Per germline, CDR1 MNHEY and CDR2 SVGAGI. The V end lost 5 bases, the J end lost 7 bases, and 12 bases lay between the germline ends.

V usage is TRBV4-1 and J usage is TRBJ2-5, with 8 nucleotides matching TRBD1. This CDR3 comprises 15 residues. From germline, CDR1 is MGHRA and CDR2 YSYEKL. V was pared by 1 base and J by 3 bases, with 4 bases of the junction left unmatched. The chain's CDR3 is CASSQGQGIEETQYF. CDR3 nucleotide sequence: TGCGCCAGCAGCCAAGGACAGGGGATCGAAGAGACCCAGTACTTC.

The genes are TRBV2 and TRBJ2-3; 8 bases map to TRBD1. The CDR3 is made up of 15 amino acids. Germline lookup yields CDR1 SNHLY and CDR2 FYNNEI. V gave up 6 bases and J gave up 3 bases; unmatched junction bases: 8. The CDR3 sequence: CASRGGQGNTDTQYF. The CDR3 DNA sequence: TGTGCCAGCAGAGGTGGACAGGGAAATACAGATACGCAGTATTTT.